The source of this T cell receptor (beta chain) is a study of cytomegalovirus exposure and HLA in healthy donors. Note on this clone: Its specificity is not known.

Regarding the study as a whole: By HLA locus, TCR association rates varied in a later analysis, with DRB1 showing the most and HLA-C the fewest. Later analysis identified a missense DCLRE1C variant that was linked to TCR beta V- and J-gene trimming.

The CDR3 runs 12 residues. PCR amplification relied on 60 Vbeta primers (plus 13 Jbeta primers). The repertoire was sequenced with immunoSEQ multiplex PCR; TCRdb's copy has only in-frame clones and lacks some. The sample lists some 140,000 clones; about four fifths were seen once. The chain couples TRBV21-1 to TRBJ2-7; the listed D gene, TRBD1, was not tested against the DNA. TRBV21-1 is a pseudogene segment. The sequenced sample consisted of PBMCs. This TCR came from a female donor in good health and CMV-seronegative. In DNA form, the CDR3 reads TGTGCCAGCAGGACACCCTCCTACGAGCAGTACTTC. Translating it yields CASRTPSYEQYF.